Below are 3 T cell receptor beta chains sequenced from a single sample in a study of molecular identifiers for immune sequencing clone quantification. TCRdb processed the PCR reads anew with MiXCR; each CDR3 protein has one entry. The sample includes 550,000 to 750,000 distinct CDR3 sequences, around 20% of them seen just once. The specimen sequenced was naive CD8+ T cells from blood, with Jurkat cell RNA spiked in. Subset noted: FACS-sorted CD8+CD4-CCR7+CD45RA+ naive T cells. These receptors came from a human donor in good health. Some libraries in this study had Jurkat cell RNA spiked in.

This clonotype was observed many times. Possible read error: a much larger clone is one base away. This rearrangement joins TRBV6-2 or TRBV6-3 to TRBJ2-3; 12 nucleotides line up with TRBD2. The CDR3 is 14 amino acids. With V trimmed by 5 bases and J by 4 bases, 1 base remained unmatched. Germline assignment: CDR1 MNHEY and CDR2 SVGEGT. CDR3 coding DNA: TGTGCCAGCAGTCCTAGCGGGAGGGCAGATACGCAGTATTTT. Its translation: CASSPSGRADTQYF.

Many counts were recorded for this clonotype. This chain links TRBV20-1 with TRBJ1-2, with a tentative D call TRBD1 (5 bases). The CDR3 length is 13 residues. The ends were cut back, 3 bases at V and 4 bases at J, with 12 bases in the middle. From germline, CDR1 is DFQATT and CDR2 SNEGSKA (reference sequence). The CDR3 DNA reads as TGCAGTGCTAGCCAGGGAGAAATCTATGGCTACACCTTC. It codes for CSASQGEIYGYTF.

The sample holds many counts of this clonotype. V is TRBV2 and J is TRBJ2-3, with TRBD2 matching 12 bases. V dropped 10 bases and J dropped 8; count of bases not matched to a gene: 10. Germline-derived CDR1 and CDR2 are SNHLY and FYNNEI. The CDR3 runs to 14 residues. The CDR3 DNA sequence: TGTGCCATCATTCTAGCGGGGGGGCCCCGTACGCAGTATTTT. Protein sequence: CAIILAGGPRTQYF.